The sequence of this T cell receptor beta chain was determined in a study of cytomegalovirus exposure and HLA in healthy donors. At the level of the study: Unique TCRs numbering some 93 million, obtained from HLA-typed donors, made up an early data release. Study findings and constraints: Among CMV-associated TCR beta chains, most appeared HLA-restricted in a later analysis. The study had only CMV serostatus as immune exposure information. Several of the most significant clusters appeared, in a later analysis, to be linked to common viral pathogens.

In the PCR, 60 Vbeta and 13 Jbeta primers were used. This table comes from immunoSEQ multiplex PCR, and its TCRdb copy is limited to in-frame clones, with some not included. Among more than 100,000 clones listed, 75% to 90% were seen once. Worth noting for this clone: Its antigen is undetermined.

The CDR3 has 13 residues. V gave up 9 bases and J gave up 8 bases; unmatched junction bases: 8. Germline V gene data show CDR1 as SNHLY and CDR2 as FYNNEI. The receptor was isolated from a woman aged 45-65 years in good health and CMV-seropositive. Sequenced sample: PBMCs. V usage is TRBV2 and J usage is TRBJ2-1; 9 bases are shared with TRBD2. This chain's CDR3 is CASQRGESDEQFF. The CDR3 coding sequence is TGTGCCAGTCAGCGGGGGGAGAGTGATGAGCAGTTCTTC. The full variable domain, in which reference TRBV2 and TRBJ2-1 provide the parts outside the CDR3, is EPEVTQTPSHQVTQMGQEVILRCVPISNHLYFYWYRQILGQKVEFLVSFYNNEISEKSEIFDDQFSVERPDGSNFTLKIRSTKLEDSAMYFCASQRGESDEQFFGPGTRLTVL.